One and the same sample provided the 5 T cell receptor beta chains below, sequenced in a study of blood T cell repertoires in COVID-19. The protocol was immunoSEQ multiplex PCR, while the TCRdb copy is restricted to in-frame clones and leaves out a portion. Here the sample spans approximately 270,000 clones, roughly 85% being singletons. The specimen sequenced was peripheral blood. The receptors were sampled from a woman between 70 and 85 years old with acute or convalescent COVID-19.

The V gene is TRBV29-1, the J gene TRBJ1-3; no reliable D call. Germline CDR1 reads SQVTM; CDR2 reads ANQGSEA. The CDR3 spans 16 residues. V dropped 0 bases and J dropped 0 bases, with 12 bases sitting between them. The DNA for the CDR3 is TGCAGCGTTGAAGATTTCGGGGAATCCTCTGGAAACACCATATATTTT. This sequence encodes CSVEDFGESSGNTIYF.

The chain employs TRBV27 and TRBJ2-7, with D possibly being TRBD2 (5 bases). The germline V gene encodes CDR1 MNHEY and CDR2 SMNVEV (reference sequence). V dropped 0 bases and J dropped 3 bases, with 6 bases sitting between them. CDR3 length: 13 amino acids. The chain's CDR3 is CASSLSGSYEQYF. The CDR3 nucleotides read TGTGCCAGCAGTTTATCGGGGAGCTACGAGCAGTACTTC.

The CDR3 DNA sequence: TGTGCCAGCAGCTCTTCCTCGGCGGGTTACACCATATATTTT. Protein sequence: CASSSSSAGYTIYF. The chain is built from TRBV5-6 and TRBJ1-3; D not resolved. Per germline, CDR1 SGHDT and CDR2 YYEEEE. Deletions cut 3 bases from V and 8 bases from J, with 15 bases between. The CDR3 covers 14 residues.

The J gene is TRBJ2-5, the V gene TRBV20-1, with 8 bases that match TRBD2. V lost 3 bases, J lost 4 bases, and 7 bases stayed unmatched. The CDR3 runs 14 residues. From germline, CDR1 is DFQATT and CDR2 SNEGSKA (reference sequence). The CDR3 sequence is CSASGEAGGETQYF. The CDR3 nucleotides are TGCAGTGCTAGTGGGGAGGCGGGGGGAGAGACCCAGTACTTC.

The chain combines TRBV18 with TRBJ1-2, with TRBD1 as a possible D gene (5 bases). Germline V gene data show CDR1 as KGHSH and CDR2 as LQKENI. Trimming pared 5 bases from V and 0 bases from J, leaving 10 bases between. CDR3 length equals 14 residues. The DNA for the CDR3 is TGTGCCAGCTCAGCGACAGCTGCTAACTATGGCTACACCTTC. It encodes CASSATAANYGYTF.